A single sample is the source of the 27 T cell receptor beta chains below, sequenced in a study of Ad26.COV2.S vaccination and SARS-CoV-2 variants (TCRdb year 2021). According to the study, the label for this sample's treatment or condition signals: some 19 received Ad26.COV2.S at low or high dose, single or two shots; about 5 received placebo; per-sample allocation not given. Repertoires of vaccine and placebo recipients were sequenced from samples collected on day 63 after the first injection. Library construction relied on the immunoSEQ multiplex PCR assay. This immuneACCESS table, as held by TCRdb, lists in-frame sequences with V and J called but not all clones. Of the missing ones, under half trace to an unresolved V gene in checked studies; the others have no known cause. In all, the sample holds a few hundred thousand clones, and about 90% of those were seen once. Clones ranked in the top ten supply about 5% of the sample.

This specimen was peripheral blood, taken in a trial of Ad26.COV2.S vaccine versus placebo. Every receptor here comes from a person between 18 and 65 years old who received the Ad26.COV2.S COVID-19 vaccine or a placebo.

The CDR3 here is CASSLGTDSNYGYTF. CDR3 sequence (DNA): TGCGCCAGCAGCCTAGGGACAGATTCTAACTATGGCTACACCTTC. The V and J genes are TRBV5-1 and TRBJ1-2, with 7 nucleotides matching TRBD1. The ends lost 4 bases at V and 0 bases at J; junction bases unmatched: 6. CDR3 length equals 15 residues. Germline CDR1 SGHRS, CDR2 YFSETQ.

The chain combines TRBV18 with TRBJ1-2; D unresolved. The CDR3 has 11 amino acids. CDR1 and CDR2 from the germline V gene are KGHSH and LQKENI. Trimming removed 5 bases from V and 2 bases from J, with 3 bases in between. The DNA for the CDR3 is TGTGCCAGCTCAGACAACTATGGCTACACCTTC. Translation gives CASSDNYGYTF. Full variable domain (outside the CDR3, taken from reference TRBV18 and TRBJ1-2): NAGVMQNPRHLVRRRGQEARLRCSPMKGHSHVYWYRQLPEEGLKFMVYLQKENIIDESGMPKERFSAEFPKEGPSILRIQQVVRGDSAAYFCASSDNYGYTFGSGTRLTVV.

The chain recombines TRBV7-6 with TRBJ2-2, with D hard to call. The germline V and J ends were trimmed by 2 bases and 6 bases, with 10 bases remaining between them. This CDR3 spans 14 amino acids. Germline lookup yields CDR1 SGHVS and CDR2 FNYEAQ. The CDR3 sequence: CASSLPESAGELFF. The CDR3 nucleotides are TGTGCCAGCAGCTTACCCGAGTCGGCCGGGGAGCTGTTTTTT.

The chain is built from TRBV15 and TRBJ1-2; 9 bases align to TRBD1. The germline V gene has CDR1 LNHNV and CDR2 YYDKDF (reference sequence). Trimming took 0 bases from V and 4 from J; bases not matched to a gene: 9. The CDR3 is 17 amino acids. CDR3 in DNA: TGTGCCACCAGCAGAGATCTACCGGGACAGGGTACCTATGGCTACACCTTC. It yields the protein CATSRDLPGQGTYGYTF.

The gene calls are TRBV2 and TRBJ2-7; TRBD1 matches at 9 bases. In germline, CDR1 is SNHLY, CDR2 FYNNEI. The CDR3 is 17 amino acids. Losses at the gene ends were 4 bases for V and 0 bases for J; bases not matched to a gene: 10. The CDR3 coding sequence is TGTGCCAGCAGTGTAACAGGGGGCCAAATGATCTCCTACGAGCAGTACTTC. It encodes CASSVTGGQMISYEQYF.

The chain is built from TRBV6-2 or TRBV6-3 and TRBJ2-7, with D uncertain. There are 11 residues in the CDR3. The germline gives CDR1 MNHEY, CDR2 SVGEGT. The CDR3: CASSRGQDVLV. CDR3 nucleotide sequence: TGTGCCAGCAGCCGTGGGCAAGACGTGTTAGTC.

This chain links TRBV6-5 with TRBJ1-2; D perhaps matches TRBD1 (6 bases). The CDR3 has 15 amino acids. CDR1 and CDR2 (germline): MNHEY, SVGAGI. V shed 6 bases and J shed 4 bases, with 18 bases lying between them. CDR3 loop: CASRSRGEGGYGYTF. The DNA of the CDR3 is TGTGCCAGCAGGAGTAGGGGGGAGGGTGGCTATGGCTACACCTTC.

The chain carries TRBV11-2 and TRBJ2-7, with 8 bases identical to TRBD1. The CDR3 covers 15 residues. V dropped 5 bases and J dropped 3; count of bases not matched to a gene: 9. The germline V gene has CDR1 SGHAT and CDR2 FQNNGV. CDR3 amino acids: CASSAQTGAGYEQYF. The CDR3 region has the DNA TGTGCCAGCAGCGCACAGACAGGGGCGGGCTACGAGCAGTACTTC. The whole variable domain, filled in from reference TRBV11-2 and TRBJ2-7, reads EAGVAQSPRYKIIEKRQSVAFWCNPISGHATLYWYQQILGQGPKLLIQFQNNGVVDDSQLPKDRFSAERLKGVDSTLKIQPAKLEDSAVYLCASSAQTGAGYEQYFGPGTRLTVT.

In the case of this clone: The sample has other DNA sequences that encode this CDR3 too. CDR3 sequence (DNA): TGTGCCAGCAGTTTAAGGGTAAACTATGGCTACACCTTC. Translation gives CASSLRVNYGYTF. This chain uses TRBV27 with TRBJ1-2; D not resolved. CDR3 length: 13 amino acids. Germline CDR1 reads MNHEY; CDR2 reads SMNVEV (reference sequence). With 2 bases removed from V and 2 bases from J, the gap between germline ends came to 6 bases.

This clone showed up just a few times. The genes are TRBV4-3 and TRBJ1-1; D gene uncertain. CDR3 size: 13 residues. V lost 1 base, J lost 5 bases, and 8 bases lay in between. CDR1 is LGHNA, CDR2 YSLEER, per germline. CDR3 sequence reads: CASSQGLSTEAFF. CDR3 DNA: TGCGCCAGCAGCCAAGGGCTGAGTACTGAAGCTTTCTTT.

This clone was seen more than once but under ten times. The CDR3 sequence is CASSPVGGELFF. CDR3 DNA sequence: TGTGCCAGCAGCCCCGTCGGCGGGGAGCTGTTTTTT. The chain couples TRBV3-1 (or the pseudogene TRBV3-2) to TRBJ2-2, with D hard to call. This CDR3 is 12 amino acids long. CDR1 and CDR2 from the germline V gene are LGHDT and YNNKEL (reference sequence). V was cut by 4 bases and J by 7 bases, with 7 bases left in between.

The chain recombines TRBV4-3 with TRBJ1-2; D gene unclear. This CDR3 region has 17 residues. Germline values: CDR1 LGHNA, CDR2 YSLEER. V was clipped by 0 bases and J by 3 bases, with 17 bases between them. CDR3 region: CASSQDWESRTYYGYTF. The CDR3 region has the DNA TGCGCCAGCAGCCAAGATTGGGAGTCCCGAACGTACTATGGCTACACCTTC.

Only one count was recorded for this clone. The chain couples TRBV12-3 or TRBV12-4 to TRBJ1-1; D might be TRBD1 (5 bases). The V end lost 4 bases, the J end lost 11 bases, and 17 bases lay between the germline ends. CDR3 length equals 13 residues. DNA for the CDR3: TGTGCCAGCAGTTCCCGCCAGGGCTTGTTGGCTTTCTTT. Translated, it gives CASSSRQGLLAFF.

The genes are TRBV7-2 and TRBJ2-5, with D possibly being TRBD1 (5 bases). The CDR3 is 13 amino acids. CDR1 and CDR2 (germline): SGHTA, FQGNSA. Trimming cost V 5 bases and J 4 bases, with 11 bases left between them. CDR3 DNA sequence: TGTGCCAGCAGCCCGGACACCGGAGAGACCCAGTACTTC. Translating gives CASSPDTGETQYF.

The sample holds a few counts of this clone. V usage is TRBV11-3 and J usage is TRBJ1-6; D unclear. V was clipped by 4 bases and J by 7 bases, with 5 bases between them. Germline V gives CDR1 SGHNT, CDR2 YENEEA. This CDR3 has 12 amino acids. The CDR3 here is CASSSINSPLHF. The CDR3 DNA reads as TGTGCCAGCAGCTCGATCAATTCACCCCTCCACTTT.

The rearrangement links TRBV9 to TRBJ1-2, with D maybe TRBD1 (6 bases). Germline values: CDR1 SGDLS, CDR2 YYNGEE. Deletions cut 0 bases from V and 3 bases from J, with 15 bases between. The CDR3 length is 16 residues. The CDR3 region is CASSVDRRGVHYGYTF. CDR3 in DNA: TGTGCCAGCAGCGTAGATCGCAGGGGAGTCCACTATGGCTACACCTTC. The full variable domain, rest sourced from reference TRBV9 and TRBJ1-2, is DSGVTQTPKHLITATGQRVTLRCSPRSGDLSVYWYQQSLDQGLQFLIQYYNGEERAKGNILERFSAQQFPDLHSELNLSSLELGDSALYFCASSVDRRGVHYGYTFGSGTRLTVV.

CDR3 sequence (DNA): TGCGCCAGCAGCCCTCAGACAGGTAGCGGAACTGAAGCTTTCTTT. Amino acid sequence: CASSPQTGSGTEAFF. The chain couples TRBV4-3 to TRBJ1-1, with D possibly TRBD1 on 6 matching bases. V was cut by 4 bases and J by 5 bases, with 17 bases left in between. The CDR3 has 15 residues. CDR1 and CDR2 from the germline V gene are LGHNA and YSLEER.

The chain employs TRBV13 and TRBJ2-2; D ambiguous. Per germline, CDR1 PRHDT and CDR2 FYEKMQ (reference sequence). This CDR3 is 14 amino acids long. Trimming removed 5 bases at V and 3 bases at J, with 10 bases between. The DNA of the CDR3 is TGTGCCAGCAGCAAAAGGCAGGACACCGGGGAGCTGTTTTTT. Protein product: CASSKRQDTGELFF.

This clone was counted between two and nine times. This chain links TRBV5-8 with TRBJ1-5; D uncertain. The CDR3 is made up of 14 amino acids. Germline loops: CDR1 SGHTS, CDR2 YDEGEE. V dropped 7 bases and J dropped 3 bases, with 14 bases sitting between them. In DNA, the CDR3 is TGTGCCAGCTATACCAAGGGTCTCAATCAGCCCCAGCATTTT. Residues: CASYTKGLNQPQHF. Variable domain in full (rest from reference TRBV5-8 and TRBJ1-5): EAGVTQSPTHLIKTRGQQATLRCSPISGHTSVYWYQQALGLGLQFLLWYDEGEERNRGNFPPRFSGRQFPNYSSELNVNALELEDSALYLCASYTKGLNQPQHFGDGTRLSIL.

The CDR3 spells CASIAGTVNTEAFF. CDR3 coding DNA: TGTGCCAGCATCGCCGGGACAGTGAACACTGAAGCTTTCTTT. This chain links TRBV21-1 with TRBJ1-1; TRBD1, as called in the table, went unchecked against the DNA. TRBV21-1 corresponds to a pseudogene. There are 14 residues in the CDR3.

The gene calls are TRBV7-3 and TRBJ1-1; D not certain. This CDR3 comprises 14 residues. The ends were cut back, 6 bases at V and 4 bases at J, with 15 bases in the middle. Germline values: CDR1 SGHTA, CDR2 FQGTGA. CDR3: CASRTGPAGTEAFF. Written as DNA, the CDR3 is TGTGCCAGCAGGACCGGGCCCGCGGGCACTGAAGCTTTCTTT.

The rearrangement uses TRBV7-9 and TRBJ2-7, with D perhaps matching TRBD1 (5 bases). Germline V gene data show CDR1 as SEHNR and CDR2 as FQNEAQ (reference sequence). V lost 7 bases and J lost 0, with 16 bases in between. The CDR3 runs 15 residues. The CDR3 protein is CASTGPWGASYEQYF. Written as DNA, the CDR3 is TGTGCCAGCACGGGCCCCTGGGGCGCCTCCTACGAGCAGTACTTC.

V usage is TRBV19 and J usage is TRBJ1-1, with 8 positions matching TRBD1. J was trimmed by 10 bases and V by 8 bases; bases with no gene match: 21. CDR1 and CDR2 (germline): LNHDA, SQIVND (reference sequence). CDR3 size: 16 residues. This CDR3 reads CASYLRGTGPGRVAFF. The CDR3 DNA sequence: TGTGCCAGTTACCTCCGGGGGACAGGCCCAGGTCGGGTAGCTTTCTTT.

This chain uses TRBV7-2 with TRBJ1-1; 7 nucleotides agree with TRBD1. V shed 5 bases and J 2 bases; nucleotides not matched to a gene: 5. Germline assignment: CDR1 SGHTA and CDR2 FQGNSA. This CDR3 has 14 amino acids. Here the CDR3 reads CASSPGGINTEAFF. As DNA, the CDR3 is TGTGCCAGCAGCCCAGGGGGTATCAACACTGAAGCTTTCTTT.

The chain joins TRBV6-6 to TRBJ2-7, with 7 nucleotides matching TRBD1. The V segment lost 8 bases and the J segment 0 bases; nucleotides outside the gene matches: 10. The CDR3 extends over 15 amino acids. Germline values: CDR1 MNHNY, CDR2 SVGAGI (reference sequence). The CDR3 region has the DNA TGTGCCAGCCTCACCCAGGGGGTAGGCTCCTACGAGCAGTACTTC. This sequence encodes CASLTQGVGSYEQYF.

The V gene is TRBV30, the J gene TRBJ2-3; TRBD1 agrees at 9 bases. The CDR3 extends over 16 amino acids. Per the germline V gene, CDR1 is GTSNPN and CDR2 is SVGIG (reference sequence). Trimming at V came to 2 bases and at J to 3 bases, leaving 9 bases not matched to a gene. CDR3 amino acids: CAWSQKDRGKTDTQYF. In nucleotides, the CDR3 is TGTGCCTGGAGTCAGAAGGACAGGGGTAAAACAGATACGCAGTATTTT.

In DNA form, the CDR3 reads TGTGCCACCAGTGACCCTGGACTCATGTCCTACGAGCAGTACGTC. This gives the protein CATSDPGLMSYEQYV. This rearrangement joins TRBV24-1 to TRBJ2-7; weak D call: TRBD2 (5 bases). Germline-derived CDR1 and CDR2 are KGHDR and SFDVKD. V was cut by 4 bases and J by 1 base, with 13 bases left in between. This CDR3 contains 15 residues.